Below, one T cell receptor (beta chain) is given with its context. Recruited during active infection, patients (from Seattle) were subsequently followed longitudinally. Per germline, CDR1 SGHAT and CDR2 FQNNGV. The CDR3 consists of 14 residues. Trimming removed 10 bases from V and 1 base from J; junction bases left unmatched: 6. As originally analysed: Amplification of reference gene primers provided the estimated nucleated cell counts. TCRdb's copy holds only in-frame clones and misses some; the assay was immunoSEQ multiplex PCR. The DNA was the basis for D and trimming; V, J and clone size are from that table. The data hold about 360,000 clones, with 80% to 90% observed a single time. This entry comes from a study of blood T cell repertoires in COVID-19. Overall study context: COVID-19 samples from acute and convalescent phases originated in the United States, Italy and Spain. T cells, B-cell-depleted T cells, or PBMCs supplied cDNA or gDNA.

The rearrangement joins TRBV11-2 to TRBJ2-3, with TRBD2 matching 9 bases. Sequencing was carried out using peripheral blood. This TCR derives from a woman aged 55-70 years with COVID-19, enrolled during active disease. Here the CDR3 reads CATTRGGGTDTQYF. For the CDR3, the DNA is TGTGCCACCACGCGGGGGGGCGGCACAGATACGCAGTATTTT.